Listed below are T cell receptor beta chains from one sample, sequenced in a study of CXCR3-negative and CXCR3-positive naive CD8 T cells. TCRdb re-analyzed the 5' RACE reads; it lists each CDR3 protein once, without DNA. The table gives thousands of distinct CDR3 sequences; the top ten clones make up 1.7% of it. The specimen sequenced was naive CXCR3+ CD8+ T cells from blood. The origin of the receptors is a human donor in good health. Some clones in this sample may be carry-over from other donors' samples. The CDR3 runs from the conserved cysteine through the conserved F or W. The size field is filled for only some rows; it gives once, few, many or a size class.

clone size: NA; V gene: TRBV6-2/TRBV6-3; J gene: TRBJ2-5; CDR3 protein: CASSYLGTEQETQYF
clone size: NA; V gene: TRBV4-1; J gene: TRBJ1-1; CDR3 protein: CASSLRTDPDEAFF
clone size: large; V gene: TRBV25-1; J gene: TRBJ2-1; CDR3 protein: CASSEWEGGTSGSHNEQFF
clone size: NA; V gene: TRBV2; J gene: TRBJ2-5; CDR3 protein: CASTEGGGTRETQYF
clone size: medium-sized; V gene: TRBV6-5; J gene: TRBJ1-4; CDR3 protein: CASSSGQSNEKLFF
clone size: NA; V gene: TRBV25-1; J gene: TRBJ2-2; CDR3 protein: CASSDQNTGELFF
clone size: medium-sized; V gene: TRBV29-1; J gene: TRBJ2-7; CDR3 protein: CSVGVGDEQYF
clone size: NA; V gene: TRBV29-1; J gene: TRBJ2-7; CDR3 protein: CSVEGGTGNIYEQYF
clone size: NA; V gene: TRBV2; J gene: TRBJ1-2; CDR3 protein: CASSEGTGAPGYTF
clone size: medium-sized; V gene: TRBV11-2; J gene: TRBJ1-2; CDR3 protein: CASSTTGDYGYTF
clone size: medium-sized; V gene: TRBV4-1; J gene: TRBJ2-1; CDR3 protein: CASSEASSGLLSEQFF
clone size: NA; V gene: TRBV7-9; J gene: TRBJ1-4; CDR3 protein: CASIMDAQGEDQNEKLFF
clone size: NA; V gene: TRBV27; J gene: TRBJ2-1; CDR3 protein: CASSSGDTYNEQFF
clone size: NA; V gene: TRBV6-2/TRBV6-3; J gene: TRBJ2-1; CDR3 protein: CASRLAQEFYNEQFF
clone size: medium-sized; V gene: TRBV5-1; J gene: TRBJ2-7; CDR3 protein: CASSSDGYEQYF
clone size: NA; V gene: TRBV15; J gene: TRBJ2-5; CDR3 protein: CATRSLWSASGETQYF
clone size: medium-sized; V gene: TRBV7-2; J gene: TRBJ2-7; CDR3 protein: CASSTLAGGPYEQYF
clone size: NA; V gene: TRBV29-1; J gene: TRBJ1-2; CDR3 protein: CSAIDRVNYGYTF
clone size: NA; V gene: TRBV29-1; J gene: TRBJ2-3; CDR3 protein: CSVDGEGPSDTQYF
clone size: large; V gene: TRBV12-3/TRBV12-4; J gene: TRBJ1-4; CDR3 protein: CASSRQEQNEKLFF
clone size: NA; V gene: TRBV12-3/TRBV12-4; J gene: TRBJ2-3; CDR3 protein: CASSFSRATDTQYF
clone size: NA; V gene: TRBV7-6; J gene: TRBJ2-3; CDR3 protein: CASSLDSFTAGGPGEDTQYF
clone size: NA; V gene: TRBV19; J gene: TRBJ2-1; CDR3 protein: CATSGTGAYNEQFF
clone size: medium-sized; V gene: TRBV6-5; J gene: TRBJ2-4; CDR3 protein: CASSSLPLNIQYF
clone size: NA; V gene: TRBV29-1; J gene: TRBJ1-1; CDR3 protein: CSVDLGGLEAFF
clone size: NA; V gene: TRBV29-1; J gene: TRBJ2-3; CDR3 protein: CSVAPRTGGLDTQYF
clone size: medium-sized; V gene: TRBV7-2; J gene: TRBJ2-3; CDR3 protein: CASSPGLGWGTRDTQYF
clone size: NA; V gene: TRBV19; J gene: TRBJ2-6; CDR3 protein: CASSAGTVLTF
clone size: medium-sized; V gene: TRBV29-1; J gene: TRBJ1-1; CDR3 protein: CSALLPRGANTEAFF
clone size: medium-sized; V gene: TRBV6-5; J gene: TRBJ1-2; CDR3 protein: CASSYSDRLGYTF
clone size: medium-sized; V gene: TRBV7-9; J gene: TRBJ1-2; CDR3 protein: CASSPDLTEGYTF
clone size: large; V gene: TRBV7-3; J gene: TRBJ1-1; CDR3 protein: CASSLGGGTEAFF
clone size: NA; V gene: TRBV2; J gene: TRBJ2-5; CDR3 protein: CASSEARNRRETQYF
clone size: medium-sized; V gene: TRBV25-1; J gene: TRBJ1-2; CDR3 protein: CASSEYGDSGYGYTF
clone size: medium-sized; V gene: TRBV7-8; J gene: TRBJ2-7; CDR3 protein: CASTSGASYEQYF
clone size: medium-sized; V gene: TRBV27; J gene: TRBJ2-1; CDR3 protein: CASSPAGLEQFF
clone size: medium-sized; V gene: TRBV4-3; J gene: TRBJ2-1; CDR3 protein: CASSQDVLLAGNNEQFF
clone size: NA; V gene: TRBV14; J gene: TRBJ1-1; CDR3 protein: CASSQRTGGYTEAFF
clone size: NA; V gene: TRBV7-9; J gene: TRBJ1-4; CDR3 protein: CASSDRDLSTNEKLFF
clone size: NA; V gene: TRBV20-1; J gene: TRBJ2-1; CDR3 protein: CSARGERGSYNEQFF
clone size: NA; V gene: TRBV29-1; J gene: TRBJ1-2; CDR3 protein: CSVEGRSGYTF